The 5 T cell receptor beta chains below all came from one sample that was sequenced in a study of blood T cell repertoires in COVID-19. The assay was immunoSEQ multiplex PCR, and TCRdb's table has in-frame clones only and misses some. The sample includes 100,000 to 150,000 clones, approximately 86% of them seen just once. Sequenced sample: PBMCs or T cells enriched from blood (not recorded which). The receptors shown here come from a woman aged 45-60 years who had recovered from COVID-19.

This clone was detected once. The chain combines TRBV3-1 (or the pseudogene TRBV3-2) with TRBJ1-1, with D perhaps matching TRBD1 (6 bases). Germline values: CDR1 LGHDT, CDR2 YNNKEL (reference sequence). This CDR3 spans 15 amino acids. V was cut by 5 bases and J by 2 bases, with 15 bases left in between. The CDR3 DNA sequence: TGTGCCAGCAGCGGTACAGGGTACGTAAACACTGAAGCTTTCTTT. This encodes CASSGTGYVNTEAFF.

The rearrangement joins TRBV5-1 to TRBJ1-6, with D possibly TRBD1 on 5 matching bases. CDR1 is SGHRS, CDR2 YFSETQ, per germline. V lost 4 bases, J lost 10 bases, and 21 bases lay in between. The CDR3 extends over 16 amino acids. CDR3 region: CASSINRDSKRSPLHF. The CDR3, as DNA: TGCGCCAGCAGCATAAACCGGGACTCCAAGCGCTCACCCCTCCACTTT.

The chain joins TRBV27 to TRBJ1-1, with a possible D match to TRBD1 (6 bases). There are 14 residues in the CDR3. V shed 6 bases and J shed 5 bases, with 16 bases lying between them. Germline CDR1 reads MNHEY; CDR2 reads SMNVEV (reference sequence). CDR3 sequence reads: CASREGGGVTEAFF. The CDR3 DNA follows: TGTGCCAGCAGGGAAGGGGGGGGCGTAACTGAAGCTTTCTTT.

V and J are TRBV19 and TRBJ1-2; D possibly corresponds to TRBD1 (5 bases). The CDR3 totals 12 residues. Trimming left V 6 bases short and J 3 bases short, with 8 bases between. In germline, CDR1 is LNHDA, CDR2 SQIVND (reference sequence). CDR3 sequence reads: CASSETDYGYTF. The CDR3 DNA reads TGTGCCAGTAGCGAGACAGACTATGGCTACACCTTC. Variable domain in full (rest from reference TRBV19 and TRBJ1-2): DGGITQSPKYLFRKEGQNVTLSCEQNLNHDAMYWYRQDPGQGLRLIYYSQIVNDFQKGDIAEGYSVSREKKESFPLTVTSAQKNPTAFYLCASSETDYGYTFGSGTRLTVV.

The chain has TRBV27 and TRBJ2-1, with 8 bases fitting TRBD2. Per the germline V gene, CDR1 is MNHEY and CDR2 is SMNVEV (reference sequence). J was trimmed by 8 bases and V by 7 bases; bases with no gene match: 22. This CDR3 has 18 amino acids. In DNA form, the CDR3 reads TGTGCCAGCACGCCGATCAGGGCGGGGGGTCTTTGGTGGGATGAGCAGTTCTTC. It is translated as CASTPIRAGGLWWDEQFF.